This TCR beta chain was observed in a study of regulatory T cells in long-lasting Graves disease. To make TCR beta libraries, researchers used iRepertoire HTBI primers and Arm-PCR of CDR3 regions. TCRdb reanalysed the multiplex PCR reads using MiXCR and keeps one entry per CDR3 protein. The data show 350,000 to 500,000 distinct CDR3 sequences, 12% to 15% seen once. J lost 5 bases, V lost 5 bases, and 9 bases had no gene match. Germline loops: CDR1 DFQATT, CDR2 SNEGSKA (reference sequence). This CDR3 has 14 amino acids. Time point of the sample: newly diagnosed GD, antithyroid drugs for less than 3 months. PBMCs provided the RNA from which the TCR library was made. In addition, the sample was reused for a study of T cells in Graves' hyperthyroidism and ophthalmopathy.

This sequence was found in a woman aged 50 to 60 with Graves disease. Sequences were derived from peripheral blood mononuclear cells (PBMCs), sampled at new diagnosis, from a patient treated with antithyroid drugs. This chain connects TRBV20-1 to TRBJ2-3; 8 nucleotides align to TRBD2. DNA of the CDR3: TGCAGTGCTGGAAAGCGGGAGCGGGGAGATACGCAGTATTTT. Its protein is CSAGKRERGDTQYF.